These T cell receptor beta chains were read from a single sample in a study of CD8 T cells in Susac syndrome. MiXCR, run by TCRdb on the immunoSEQ multiplex PCR reads, gives a single entry per CDR3 protein. Among under 250,000 distinct CDR3 sequences listed, 90% to 95% were seen once. Source material: CD4+ T cells from PBMCs. These receptors all come from a human donor with multiple sclerosis. CDR3s include the opening cysteine and the closing phenylalanine or tryptophan. The D gene is left open where the match is weak. Size is stated for part of the rows, as once, few or many counts, or as a class when the clone is expanded.

d_gene,v_gene,abundance,j_gene,CDR3aa,CDR3nt
-,TRBV12-3/TRBV12-4,-,TRBJ2-5,CASCLAGPKETQYF,TGTGCCAGCTGCTTGGCCGGACCTAAAGAGACCCAGTACTTC
-,TRBV29-1,-,TRBJ2-5,CSVVGLQETQYF,TGCAGCGTTGTGGGTCTCCAAGAGACCCAGTACTTC
-,TRBV5-6,-,TRBJ2-1,CASSLGLGEVHEQFF,TGTGCCAGCAGCTTGGGGCTAGGAGAGGTCCATGAGCAGTTCTTC
-,TRBV28,-,TRBJ1-5,CASSFWVGSGNQPQHF,TGTGCCAGCAGTTTTTGGGTAGGGTCGGGCAATCAGCCCCAGCATTTT
TRBD2,TRBV5-1,-,TRBJ2-7,CASSSIAGAGEQYF,TGCGCCAGCAGCTCGATAGCGGGGGCCGGGGAGCAGTACTTC
TRBD1,TRBV10-3,-,TRBJ2-3,CAIREPGQGSTDTQYF,TGTGCCATCAGGGAACCGGGACAGGGAAGCACAGATACGCAGTATTTT
TRBD1,TRBV30,-,TRBJ2-7,CAWASDRGYEQYF,TGTGCCTGGGCTTCGGACAGGGGCTACGAGCAGTACTTC
-,TRBV6-2/TRBV6-3,-,TRBJ1-1,CASRNYTERNTEAFF,TGTGCCAGCAGGAATTATACTGAGAGGAACACTGAAGCTTTCTTT
-,TRBV5-4,-,TRBJ2-1,CASSLPPGDGQFF,TGTGCCAGCAGCTTGCCCCCAGGGGATGGGCAGTTCTTC
-,TRBV19,-,TRBJ1-3,CASHTDNRENTIYF,TGTGCCAGTCACACGGACAACAGGGAGAACACCATATATTTT
TRBD2,TRBV3-1,-,TRBJ2-1,CASSQVSLAGRNEQFF,TGTGCCAGCAGCCAAGTCTCACTAGCGGGACGCAATGAGCAGTTCTTC
-,TRBV4-1,-,TRBJ1-5,CASSLKTRGLNQPQHF,TGCGCCAGCAGCCTAAAGACCCGGGGGCTCAATCAGCCCCAGCATTTT
TRBD2,TRBV7-2,-,TRBJ2-1,CASSLVAGGHNEQFF,TGTGCCAGCAGCTTAGTAGCGGGGGGGCACAATGAGCAGTTCTTC
TRBD1,TRBV15,-,TRBJ2-3,CATSSGTGLDTQYF,TGTGCCACCAGCAGTGGGACAGGGTTGGATACGCAGTATTTT
TRBD1,TRBV28,-,TRBJ2-7,CASSSETGGSYEQYF,TGTGCCAGCAGTTCGGAAACAGGGGGATCCTACGAGCAGTACTTC
-,TRBV12-3/TRBV12-4,-,TRBJ1-2,CASSLLYGYTF,TGTGCCAGCAGTTTATTGTATGGCTACACCTTC
-,TRBV3-1,-,TRBJ2-2,CASSQEGTMGGELFF,TGTGCCAGCAGCCAAGAGGGAACTATGGGCGGGGAGCTGTTTTTT
-,TRBV2,-,TRBJ1-1,CAQRSGRGAEAFF,TGTGCCCAGAGATCCGGCAGGGGTGCTGAAGCTTTCTTT
-,TRBV16,once,TRBJ1-4,CASSQLGATNEKLFF,TGTGCCAGCAGCCAATTGGGGGCCACAAATGAAAAACTGTTTTTT
-,TRBV9,-,TRBJ2-3,CASSVAGVSGTQYF,TGTGCCAGCAGCGTAGCGGGAGTCTCGGGTACGCAGTATTTT
-,TRBV6-2/TRBV6-3,-,TRBJ2-4,CASSYSGSIVNIQYF,TGTGCCAGCAGTTACTCGGGCAGTATTGTAAACATTCAGTACTTC
TRBD2,TRBV2,-,TRBJ2-5,CASRGRTSVQETQYF,TGTGCCAGCAGGGGCAGGACTAGCGTCCAAGAGACCCAGTACTTC
-,TRBV25-1,-,TRBJ1-2,CASSQAPGWGGYTF,TGTGCCAGCAGCCAGGCTCCAGGGTGGGGTGGCTACACCTTC